The sequence of this T cell receptor beta chain was determined in a study of chemoradiotherapy in HPV16-positive cancers (dated by TCRdb to the early 2020s). Describing the broader study: Using functional T-cell assays on cells from two HPV16-positive patients, the researchers defined candidate HPV-specific T-cell clones and common TCR motifs. The candidate HPV-specific TCRs and motifs were subsequently tracked in TCR repertoires obtained from roughly 90 patients with HPV-related cancers. Whether T-cell immunity against the HPV oncoproteins E6 and E7 changes during chemoradiotherapy and whether survival is affected by this immunity were examined in the study. The paper as a whole reports these results and caveats: Expansion of candidate HPV-specific clones and E7-related TCR motifs was observed in the tumor microenvironment during treatment, whereas no such expansion was observed for non-HPV-specific T cells. Only a couple of HPV16-positive patients were used to derive the functional definition of HPV-specific T cells, and the survival association was reported for HPV16-positive patients. In HPV16-positive patients, expansion of HPV-responsive T cells during chemoradiotherapy was found to be associated with improved recurrence-free survival.

With regard to this clone: Its recognized antigen is unknown. Base qualities are not recorded, but no much larger clone differs from it by a single base.

Repertoires were sampled multiple times during chemoradiotherapy, which allowed clonal expansion in the tumor microenvironment to be followed. The library was prepared using the immunoSEQ multiplex PCR assay. TCRdb carries this immuneACCESS record with in-frame sequences only. Its versions omit some clonotypes, under half of them owing to an unresolved V gene in the studies checked, with the rest unexplained. The sample yields roughly 12,000 clones; around 90% were counted once. The top ten clones comprise 4.5% to 7% of the sample. The germline V gene supplies CDR1 SGHRS and CDR2 YFSETQ. At the junction V is shortened by 0 bases and J by 0 bases, with 18 bases in between. The CDR3 starts with the cysteine, ends with the phenylalanine, and has 18 residues. Kept here is only the CDR3 DNA, which spans 54 bases and is read in frame from base 1.

Sequencing was performed on blood, taken from a patient who underwent chemoradiotherapy. This chain is built from TRBV5-1 and TRBJ1-2; the best D guess is TRBD1, with 5 bases matching. The TCR comes from a human donor with HPV-associated anogenital cancer. At the DNA level, the sequence is TGCGCCAGCAGCTTGGGCCTCCCCGACAGAGACTCTAACTATGGCTACACCTTC. Translated, it gives CASSLGLPDRDSNYGYTF.